This TCR beta chain was documented in a study of T-cell memory formation after mild COVID-19. General observations from the study: Some responding clones appeared in pre-infection memory, suggesting cross-reactive memory joined.

TCRdb reprocessed the 5' RACE reads via MiXCR and lists one record per CDR3 protein. The table shows around 340,000 distinct CDR3 sequences, with 21% occurring only once. Concerning this clonotype: Antigen unknown.

The CDR3 has 14 residues. V lost 3 bases to trimming and J lost 3 bases; unmatched junction nucleotides: 7. CDR1 and CDR2 (germline): DFQATT, SNEGSKA (reference sequence). This chain uses TRBV20-1 with TRBJ1-2; 7 bases map to TRBD1. This TCR derives from an adult woman who had mild COVID-19 (a few samples of this study predate the infection). Cell type and time point are not known. Sequencing was done on a sample of PBMCs or a T cell subset sorted from them (not recorded which). CDR3 DNA: TGCAGTGCTAGGGGGGGCGACAGGGACTATGGCTACACCTTC. Its translation: CSARGGDRDYGYTF.